This record covers a single T cell receptor (beta chain). The V gene's germline CDR1 is SGHRS and CDR2 YFSETQ. Losses at the gene ends were 3 bases for V and 3 bases for J; bases not matched to a gene: 5. This CDR3 has 14 amino acids. Enrollees, about 18 to 90 years old, lived in about two dozen US areas. This record belongs to a study of blood T cell repertoires in COVID-19. In the study overall: Sites across the United States, Italy and Spain contributed samples from acute and convalescent COVID-19.

Per the original methods: Amplifying reference gene primers gave estimates of nucleated cell counts. Clones were sequenced by immunoSEQ multiplex PCR, and TCRdb holds only the in-frame ones, with some missing. D and trimming come from the DNA, and the V and J calls and clone size come from that table. The table records about 200,000 clones, roughly 91% of them present only once. The genes are TRBV5-1 and TRBJ2-5; 7 nucleotides line up with TRBD1. Input material: PBMCs or T cells enriched from blood (not recorded which). The TCR was taken from a woman aged 25-40 years with acute COVID-19. The CDR3 here is CASSWDRTEETQYF. The CDR3 DNA is TGCGCCAGCAGCTGGGACAGAACAGAAGAGACCCAGTACTTC.